Each of the 10 T cell receptor beta chains below was sequenced from the same sample in a study of follicular helper T cells after annual influenza vaccination. Clones were sequenced by immunoSEQ multiplex PCR, and TCRdb holds only the in-frame ones, with some missing. The sample holds roughly 15,000 clones; about 81% are singletons and the top ten take about 1.3%. Time point in this sample: 2014-2015 season, 7 days after vaccination. The sequenced sample was CXCR5+ CD38- circulating T follicular helper cells from blood, obtained 7 days after influenza vaccination. Subset of the sample: circulating Tfh, non-naive CD4+CXCR5+PD-1+ (ICOS+CD38+ or ICOS-CD38-). The receptors derive from an adult who received the influenza vaccine.

This clone appeared a single time. This chain links TRBV29-1 with TRBJ1-1; possibly TRBD1 for D (5 bases). The V gene lost 4 bases and the J gene lost 5 bases, with 14 bases spanning the gap. The CDR3 has 13 amino acids. Germline loops: CDR1 SQVTM, CDR2 ANQGSEA. The CDR3, as DNA: TGCAGCGTTGGTCAGGGAAGTGAAACTGAAGCTTTCTTT. This gives the protein CSVGQGSETEAFF.

Only a few counts were recorded for this clone. CDR3 sequence: CASSSRTGKSSGANVLTF. As DNA, the CDR3 is TGTGCCAGCAGCTCCCGGACAGGAAAAAGCTCTGGGGCCAACGTCCTGACTTTC. This chain links TRBV5-6 with TRBJ2-6; 7 nucleotides agree with TRBD1. J lost 0 bases, V lost 3 bases, and 9 bases had no gene match. The CDR3 runs 18 residues. Germline V gives CDR1 SGHDT, CDR2 YYEEEE.

The chain uses TRBV25-1 and TRBJ2-5, with a weak D call TRBD1 (6 bases). The V gene's germline CDR1 is MGHDK and CDR2 SYGVNS. Deletions cut 4 bases from V and 5 bases from J, with 14 bases between. CDR3 length: 14 amino acids. The CDR3 nucleotides are TGTGCCAGCAGTGTGCCGGGACAAAGGGAGACCCAGTACTTC. Its translation: CASSVPGQRETQYF.

The chain uses TRBV5-1 and TRBJ1-1, with unresolved D. This CDR3 is 13 amino acids long. V was pared by 3 bases and J by 2 bases, with 8 bases between. Per the germline V gene, CDR1 is SGHRS and CDR2 is YFSETQ. The CDR3 DNA sequence: TGCGCCAGCAGCTCGACTCAAAACACTGAAGCTTTCTTT. Translating it yields CASSSTQNTEAFF.

This clone was observed a single time. The J gene is TRBJ1-2, the V gene TRBV6-1; D ambiguous. V lost 7 bases and J lost 0, with 9 bases in between. The length of the CDR3 is 13 residues. Germline loops: CDR1 MNHNS, CDR2 SASEGT. CDR3 amino acids: CASTGEPNYGYTF. For the CDR3, the DNA is TGTGCCAGCACGGGAGAGCCTAACTATGGCTACACCTTC.

This chain joins TRBV6-5 and TRBJ1-1; D call uncertain. The CDR3 extends over 11 amino acids. Germline CDR1 is MNHEY and CDR2 is SVGAGI. Trimming left V 6 bases short and J 5 bases short, with 7 bases between. The CDR3 sequence is CASSSPTEAFF. CDR3 sequence (DNA): TGTGCCAGCAGCTCTCCTACTGAAGCTTTCTTT.

The gene calls are TRBV30 and TRBJ1-6, with TRBD1 matching over 8 bases. The CDR3 is 14 amino acids. Germline assignment: CDR1 GTSNPN and CDR2 SVGIG (reference sequence). With 4 bases clipped from V and 7 bases from J, the junction kept 6 bases outside the gene matches. CDR3: CAWNVGQANSPLHF. Here the CDR3 DNA reads TGTGCCTGGAACGTGGGACAGGCAAATTCACCCCTCCACTTT.

V gene TRBV6-1 combines with J gene TRBJ1-1, with D possibly being TRBD1 (6 bases). V gave up 7 bases and J gave up 5 bases, with 20 bases separating them. The CDR3 has 15 residues. Germline V CDR1 and CDR2: MNHNS, SASEGT. The CDR3 protein is CASNHFRQGSTEAFF. CDR3 nucleotide sequence: TGTGCCAGCAATCATTTTAGGCAGGGGAGTACTGAAGCTTTCTTT.

This chain links TRBV19 with TRBJ1-1, with 7 nucleotides matching TRBD1. The germline V gene encodes CDR1 LNHDA and CDR2 SQIVND (reference sequence). CDR3 length: 14 amino acids. The junction had 8 bases not matched to a gene; V was cut back by 9 bases and J by 1 base. CDR3 sequence: CASQDRPSNTEAFF. The CDR3 nucleotides are TGTGCCAGCCAGGACAGGCCGTCGAACACTGAAGCTTTCTTT. The variable domain in full, completed from reference TRBV19 and TRBJ1-1, reads DGGITQSPKYLFRKEGQNVTLSCEQNLNHDAMYWYRQDPGQGLRLIYYSQIVNDFQKGDIAEGYSVSREKKESFPLTVTSAQKNPTAFYLCASQDRPSNTEAFFGQGTRLTVV.

The chain has TRBV19 and TRBJ2-1; 15 nucleotides match TRBD2. CDR1 is LNHDA, CDR2 SQIVND, per germline (reference sequence). The V and J ends lost 4 bases and 10 bases, in that order; junction bases with no gene match: 8. This CDR3 has 16 residues. In DNA form, the CDR3 reads TGTGCCAGTAGTACACAACGGACTAGCGGGAGGGGGGAGCAGTTCTTC. It encodes CASSTQRTSGRGEQFF. Supplemented by reference TRBV19 and TRBJ2-1, the full variable domain reads DGGITQSPKYLFRKEGQNVTLSCEQNLNHDAMYWYRQDPGQGLRLIYYSQIVNDFQKGDIAEGYSVSREKKESFPLTVTSAQKNPTAFYLCASSTQRTSGRGEQFFGPGTRLTVL.